The 22 T cell receptor beta chains below all came from one sample that was sequenced in a study of control samples from healthy donors and cancer patients. The table came from immunoSEQ multiplex PCR; TCRdb's copy has only in-frame clones and leaves some out. The table has approximately 140,000 clones, about 89% seen once; the top ten hold under 9%. The sequenced sample was blood. The source is a man between 18 and 29 years old in good health.

This chain joins TRBV28 and TRBJ1-6; 9 bases align to TRBD1. The V segment lost 6 bases and the J segment 3 bases; nucleotides outside the gene matches: 3. Germline V gene sequence: CDR1 MDHEN, CDR2 SYDVKM. The CDR3 consists of 15 residues. The CDR3 DNA follows: TGTGCCAGCAGGTCGACAGGGGGCTATAATTCACCCCTCCACTTT. This encodes CASRSTGGYNSPLHF.

The rearrangement uses TRBV5-1 and TRBJ2-1; D is perhaps TRBD1 (6 bases). CDR1 is SGHRS and CDR2 is YFSETQ in the germline V gene. Trimming removed 0 bases at V and 9 bases at J, with 13 bases between. CDR3 size: 14 residues. CDR3 sequence: CASSLDVIGGEQFF. The CDR3 nucleotides read TGCGCCAGCAGCTTGGACGTCATAGGGGGTGAGCAGTTCTTC.

The J gene is TRBJ1-3, the V gene TRBV7-9; D not certain. The germline V gene has CDR1 SEHNR and CDR2 FQNEAQ (reference sequence). This CDR3 has 18 amino acids. Trimming removed 1 base from V and 4 bases from J, with 20 bases in between. The DNA of the CDR3 is TGTGCCAGCAGCTTAGGGACCTTCGAGGGATCCCGAGGAAACACCATATATTTT. Translating gives CASSLGTFEGSRGNTIYF.

The rearrangement links TRBV18 to TRBJ2-2; D is perhaps TRBD2 (7 bases). CDR1 is KGHSH, CDR2 LQKENI, per germline. The CDR3 spans 22 residues. The V end was cut by 2 bases, the J end by 7 bases, with 35 bases between. CDR3 nucleotide sequence: TGTGCCAGCTCACCAGCTTTCTTGACTGTCGGGAGCGGGACACCAGATTTCGGGGAGCTGTTTTTT. Its protein is CASSPAFLTVGSGTPDFGELFF.

The gene calls are TRBV4-1 and TRBJ2-4, with TRBD2 matching over 8 bases. V gave up 0 bases and J gave up 0 bases; unmatched junction bases: 13. CDR3 size: 20 residues. Germline V CDR1 and CDR2: MGHRA, YSYEKL. The CDR3 sequence: CASSQEVLRTSLLAKNIQYF. CDR3 sequence (DNA): TGCGCCAGCAGCCAAGAAGTTTTGAGGACTAGCCTTCTAGCCAAAAACATTCAGTACTTC.

This chain uses TRBV19 with TRBJ1-6, with 8 bases matching TRBD1. The CDR3 is made up of 15 amino acids. The V gene end was trimmed by 5 bases and the J gene end by 9 bases; junction bases not matched to a gene: 9. Germline-derived CDR1 and CDR2 are LNHDA and SQIVND (reference sequence). CDR3 amino acids: CASSSRTGYFSPLHF. CDR3 nucleotide sequence: TGTGCCAGTAGTTCGCGGACAGGGTATTTTTCACCCCTCCACTTT. Together with reference TRBV19 and TRBJ1-6, the CDR3 gives the full variable domain: DGGITQSPKYLFRKEGQNVTLSCEQNLNHDAMYWYRQDPGQGLRLIYYSQIVNDFQKGDIAEGYSVSREKKESFPLTVTSAQKNPTAFYLCASSSRTGYFSPLHFGNGTRLTVT.

The J gene is TRBJ1-2, the V gene TRBV4-2; TRBD1 might be the D (5 bases). This CDR3 is built from 17 residues. Trimming took 0 bases from V and 3 from J, leaving 17 bases between them. Germline CDR1 reads LGHNA; CDR2 reads YNFKEQ. Here the CDR3 DNA reads TGTGCCAGCAGCCAAGATGCCCGGGGCATGAACGACTATGGCTACACCTTC. Residues: CASSQDARGMNDYGYTF.

V gene TRBV10-2 combines with J gene TRBJ2-7, with D unresolved. Trimming stripped 0 bases from V and 6 bases from J, with 6 bases between. This CDR3 is built from 12 residues. CDR1 is WSHSY, CDR2 SAAADI, per germline. The CDR3 protein is CASSESVSEQYF. The CDR3 nucleotides read TGCGCCAGCAGTGAGTCAGTGTCCGAGCAGTACTTC.

The rearrangement uses TRBV21-1 and TRBJ1-5. TRBV21-1 is a pseudogene. There are 12 residues in the CDR3. The CDR3 reads CASRSESRPQHF. The DNA of the CDR3 is TGTGCCAGCAGATCCGAATCTCGGCCCCAGCATTTT.

This chain joins TRBV15 and TRBJ2-7; no definite D call. The CDR3 is 14 residues long. Trimming pared 1 base from V and 5 bases from J, leaving 12 bases between. Germline V CDR1 and CDR2: LNHNV, YYDKDF (reference sequence). DNA for the CDR3: TGTGCCACCAGCAGAGTTTCTACCATGGACGAGCAGTACTTC. Translation: CATSRVSTMDEQYF.

J is TRBJ1-6 and V is TRBV30; 7 bases are a match to TRBD1. CDR1 and CDR2 from the germline V gene are GTSNPN and SVGIG (reference sequence). The CDR3 loop spans 15 amino acids. V lost 1 base and J lost 8; bases outside the gene matches: 8. This chain's CDR3 is CAWSATQGGDSPLHF. The CDR3, as DNA: TGTGCCTGGAGTGCTACCCAGGGGGGTGATTCACCCCTCCACTTT.

This chain uses TRBV29-1 with TRBJ2-7; D is unclear. Germline V gene lookup returns CDR1 SQVTM and CDR2 ANQGSEA. The CDR3 spans 11 residues. V gave up 5 bases and J gave up 3 bases, with 8 bases separating them. DNA of the CDR3: TGCAGCGTTTTGGATGACTACGAGCAGTACTTC. Translated: CSVLDDYEQYF.

This chain uses TRBV5-1 with TRBJ2-2; D is undetermined. CDR1 and CDR2 (germline): SGHRS, YFSETQ. V was pared by 2 bases and J by 3 bases, with 14 bases between. The CDR3 extends over 16 amino acids. CDR3 in amino acids: CASSLGRQWDTGELFF. CDR3 in DNA: TGCGCCAGCAGCTTAGGACGCCAATGGGACACCGGGGAGCTGTTTTTT. The full variable domain, rest sourced from reference TRBV5-1 and TRBJ2-2, is KAGVTQTPRYLIKTRGQQVTLSCSPISGHRSVSWYQQTPGQGLQFLFEYFSETQRNKGNFPGRFSGRQFSNSRSEMNVSTLELGDSALYLCASSLGRQWDTGELFFGEGSRLTVL.

Only one count was recorded for this clone. The CDR3 loop is CASSLGTGNTDTQYF. In DNA form, the CDR3 reads TGTGCCAGCAGCTTAGGGACAGGGAACACAGATACGCAGTATTTT. V and J are TRBV5-6 and TRBJ2-3, with 9 bases fitting TRBD1. This CDR3 is 15 amino acids long. CDR1 and CDR2 from the germline V gene are SGHDT and YYEEEE. Trimming cost V 2 bases and J 2 bases; bases outside gene matches: 3. Full variable domain (remainder filled in from reference TRBV5-6 and TRBJ2-3): DAGVTQSPTHLIKTRGQQVTLRCSPKSGHDTVSWYQQALGQGPQFIFQYYEEEERQRGNFPDRFSGHQFPNYSSELNVNALLLGDSALYLCASSLGTGNTDTQYFGPGTRLTVL.

This clone was counted a single time. This sequence joins TRBV13 and TRBJ1-3; possible D gene TRBD1, 6 bases. From germline, CDR1 is PRHDT and CDR2 FYEKMQ (reference sequence). The V gene lost 0 bases and the J gene lost 7 bases, with 13 bases spanning the gap. CDR3 size: 15 residues. CDR3: CASSLGGRGGNTIYF. As DNA, the CDR3 is TGTGCCAGCAGCTTAGGTGGCAGGGGCGGCAACACCATATATTTT.

The chain couples TRBV6-5 to TRBJ1-4; 8 bases align to TRBD1. The CDR3 consists of 15 residues. The V gene end was trimmed by 4 bases and the J gene end by 6 bases; junction bases not matched to a gene: 7. Germline CDR1 reads MNHEY; CDR2 reads SVGAGI. In DNA form, the CDR3 reads TGTGCCAGCAGTTTACTGACAGGGGCGGATGAAAAACTGTTTTTT. Translation: CASSLLTGADEKLFF.

This rearrangement joins TRBV7-2 to TRBJ2-3, with 10 bases that match TRBD1. V trimming: 5 bases; J trimming: 1 base; junction bases outside the gene matches: 3. CDR3 length equals 15 residues. Germline lookup yields CDR1 SGHTA and CDR2 FQGNSA. The CDR3, as DNA: TGTGCCAGCAGCCCGGACAGGGGGGGCACAGATACGCAGTATTTT. Translating it yields CASSPDRGGTDTQYF.

This chain uses TRBV7-6 with TRBJ2-5; the D is unclear. The CDR3 is 16 residues long. In germline, CDR1 is SGHVS, CDR2 FNYEAQ. Trimming took 0 bases from V and 0 from J, leaving 11 bases between them. CDR3 residues: CASSLAIQNYQETQYF. The DNA of the CDR3 is TGTGCCAGCAGCTTAGCTATACAGAATTACCAAGAGACCCAGTACTTC.

The chain uses TRBV28 and TRBJ1-2, with a possible D match to TRBD1 (6 bases). The V and J ends lost 7 bases and 8 bases respectively, with 20 bases between them. This CDR3 has 14 residues. CDR1 and CDR2 from the germline V gene are MDHEN and SYDVKM. The DNA of the CDR3 is TGTGCCAGCACCCCAGGGGTAAAAGCTGTGGGCTACACCTTC. It specifies CASTPGVKAVGYTF.

V gene TRBV7-9 combines with J gene TRBJ1-2; D call uncertain. V lost 1 base to trimming and J lost 2 bases, with 14 bases between them. The CDR3 runs 16 residues. Germline CDR1 reads SEHNR; CDR2 reads FQNEAQ (reference sequence). As DNA, the CDR3 is TGTGCCAGCAGCTTAGGCGAGAGGGCGGGGAACTATGGCTACACCTTC. This codes for CASSLGERAGNYGYTF.

The rearrangement uses TRBV6-5 and TRBJ1-3, with 7 nucleotides matching TRBD1. This CDR3 has 15 residues. The V segment lost 7 bases and the J segment 0 bases; nucleotides outside the gene matches: 6. Germline V gene lookup returns CDR1 MNHEY and CDR2 SVGAGI. In DNA form, the CDR3 reads TGTGCCAGCAATTCCCACAGGGGCTCTGGAAACACCATATATTTT. Translated: CASNSHRGSGNTIYF.

This chain joins TRBV5-1 and TRBJ2-1; the match to TRBD2 covers 11 bases. J gave up 3 bases and V 4 bases, and 15 bases lay outside the gene matches. The CDR3 runs to 19 residues. From germline, CDR1 is SGHRS and CDR2 YFSETQ. The CDR3 bases are TGCGCCAGCAGCCTACCGGGACTAGCGGACCCCTGGGGCTACAATGAGCAGTTCTTC. This codes for CASSLPGLADPWGYNEQFF.